This T cell receptor (beta chain) was recovered during a study of T-cell reconstitution after alpha-beta-depleted transplantation in children (TCRdb year 2016). Looking at the study overall: Using TCR repertoire profiling, the study quantitatively followed how T-cell immune reconstitution unfolded in children after TCRalphabeta/CD19-depleted allogeneic hematopoietic cell transplantation. What the authors observed across the whole study: Hyperexpanded clone frequencies declined over subsequent months; after one year, T-cell counts and TCRbeta diversity were mostly attributed to newly produced T cells. In some patients, the high TCRbeta diversity seen at day 60 was put down to recipient T cells and intrathymic progenitors that had survived conditioning. The apparently early recovery of alphabetaT-cell counts about two months after transplant reportedly depended on only several hundred rapidly expanded clones that came from non-depleted graft cells.

At least ten counts were recorded for this clonotype. It has no known antigen specificity. The record has no base qualities; no much larger clone is one base away. Library construction relied on PCR. The sequencing machine was an Illumina HiSeq 2500. Molecular barcoding was employed in the preparation of TCR libraries, with unique molecular identifiers being used to normalize TCRbeta repertoire quantification. TCRdb passed the public sequencing reads through fastp at Q25 and MiXCR, retaining productive beta sequences. Rows with a matching CDR3 protein are joined into one entry that keeps the most common DNA and genes. Counted in this sample were 600,000 or so distinct CDR3 sequences; roughly 23% of them appeared once. 13% to 15% of the sample rests with the top ten. The CDR3 has 14 amino acids, counting the end cysteine and phenylalanine. The kept DNA is CDR3 alone, 42 bases in frame from the first base. V sheds 3 bases and J sheds 5 bases, leaving 11 bases between their ends.

According to the study, the label for this sample's treatment or condition signals: allogeneic hematopoietic cell transplantation with graft depleted of TCRalphabeta T cells and CD19 B cells. Transplant recipients were children who received TCRalphabeta/CD19-depleted allogeneic hematopoietic cell grafts. This TCR came from a boy under three years old who had a stem cell transplant for acute myeloid leukemia, so the T cells may come from the graft donor. The chain is made from TRBV12-3 or TRBV12-4 and TRBJ2-1; the D gene remains uncertain. Sequencing was performed on PBMCs, mostly from graft donor cells, taken 360 days after TCRalphabeta/CD19-depleted stem cell transplant. The DNA sequence is TGTGCCAGCAGTTTTGGAGTTAGGGACAATGAGCAGTTCTTC. Its product reads: CASSFGVRDNEQFF.